This entry is about one T cell receptor (beta chain). Its antigen is currently not known. No much larger clone is present one base from it, and per-base qualities are unavailable. The source of the sample is a study of shared clonotypes between healthy human individuals (TCRdb year 2020). Broadly, across the study: The cohort included a few men and two women between 18 and 49 years of age. For each donor, three plates each were used for CD4 naive and CD4 memory, two plates were used for CD8 naive, and one plate was used for CD8 memory. To estimate repertoire size and how much clonotype sharing occurs between individuals, the study deeply sequenced the blood TCR repertoires of several healthy adults. To increase sequencing depth and limit assay-specific biases, different laboratories used diverse techniques to prepare libraries and sequence TCR repertoires. Between about 0.94 and 10 billion PBMCs per donor were obtained by leukapheresis. Beyond this particular receptor, the publication reports: Larger estimated clonotype richness was generally found for naive subsets than for memory subsets. Pairwise subsampling indicated that sequencing depth was expected to affect the degree of clonotype sharing among donors. The small number of donors limited the genetic and exposure-history diversity represented. Higher generation probabilities were observed for clonotypes shared by all four sorted-subset donors than for non-shared clonotypes. Only blood was sampled, and tissue TCR repertoires likely differ from those in blood. Incomplete sequencing was indicated by rarefaction of sorted-subset datasets, despite the large sequencing depth. Across a handful of donors, 4.5% to 6.5% of naive CD4, around 3.5% of naive CD8, around 2.5% of memory CD4, and about 0.44% of memory CD8 clonotypes were shared.

Using the deep immunoSEQ assay, multiplex PCR amplified TCR CDR3 regions from genomic DNA. Extracted genomic DNA from each cell subset was spread evenly across all wells of several immunoSEQ 96-well plates, with each plate serving as a replicate. Each replicate PCR for sorted subsets received around 200 ng genomic DNA, equal to tens of thousands of T cell genomes. Purified libraries were measured with a Qubit 3.0 fluorometer, size-checked on a Bioanalyzer 2100, and measured again with the KAPA Library Quantification kit. A separate single-read 150-cycle Illumina NextSeq 550 flow cell was used to sequence each immunoSEQ 96-well plate. The authors processed their data as follows. The immunoSEQ output contained only junctional sequences without quality scores, so filtering could not match that applied to full-length reads. To assign V/J genes and CDR3, sequences were annotated using PyIR, a Python wrapper for IgBLAST v1.9, with IMGT germline references. Reads were removed for weak V/J assignments (E-value above 1e-6), missing CDR3, stop codons, out-of-frame junctions, or ambiguous translated residues. V3J clonotypes were defined as sequences sharing the same inferred V gene, J gene, and CDR3 amino acid sequence. Percentage overlap between repertoires was calculated by dividing the number of shared unique clonotypes by the size of the smaller repertoire. Richness of each repertoire was evaluated using RTK rarefaction, the Chao1 estimator, and Recon v2.1 estimates of unobserved clonotypes. Generation probabilities for all TCRbeta clonotypes obtained by the gDNA method from a handful of donors were computed using OLGA. TCRdb re-hosts the immuneACCESS table, in-frame sequences only. Its copies lack some clones; in the studies checked, an unresolved V gene accounts for under half of them, and the cause for the rest is not known. V, J and clone size reflect that table, while D and trimming were determined from the DNA. Across this sample there are approximately 1,500,000 clones, with about 98% seen only once. The biggest ten clones account for around 0.45% of the sample.

Healthy HIV-negative adults with no recently reported acute infections or vaccinations were included as donors. Only Caucasian adults living in Nashville, Tennessee, USA were represented among the donors. CD4+ T cells were enriched by magnetic negative selection, after which naive cells were positively selected on CD45RA and the negative fraction was taken as the memory subset. After blood collection by leukapheresis, PBMCs were isolated using Ficoll-Histopaque density gradient centrifugation and then cryopreserved in the vapor phase of liquid nitrogen. Purity and quantity of every magnetically sorted T cell population were checked by analytical flow cytometry. Genomic DNA was isolated from every sorted fraction and measured by UV absorbance on a Nanodrop 2000c. The sequence derives from a man between 25 and 39 years old in good health. Sequencing used naive CD4+ T cells sorted from blood. The cell subset or site label, read with the paper, signifies: CD45RA+ positively selected.

The CDR3 region: CASKQTVNSDTQYF. DNA sequence: TGTGCCAGCAAGCAGACAGTAAATTCAGATACGCAGTATTTT. The rearrangement joined TRBV6-6 to TRBJ2-3, with TRBD1 perhaps the D gene, on 5 matching bases. CDR1 and CDR2 were assigned from the germline V gene (reference sequence) as MNHNY and SVGAGI. At the junction V is shortened by 7 bases and J by 4 bases, with 15 bases in between. Taken from cysteine to phenylalanine, the CDR3 has 14 residues. The sequence is cut down to CDR3 DNA, 42 bases in frame from base 1.